The 18 T cell receptor beta chains in this list originate from one sample, sequenced in a study of T cell responses to AZD1222 COVID-19 vaccine. Assay used: immunoSEQ multiplex PCR; TCRdb lists only in-frame clones, some missing. This table has about 120,000 clones, roughly 90% appearing once. The starting material was peripheral blood, obtained on day 0 of AZD1222 vaccination. Receptors originate from an adult in good health.

This chain connects TRBV10-3 to TRBJ1-2; D is possibly TRBD1 (6 bases). This CDR3 contains 15 residues. Trimming removed 0 bases from V and 4 bases from J, with 12 bases in between. Germline assignment: CDR1 ENHRY and CDR2 SYGVKD. CDR3 nucleotides: TGTGCCATCAGTGAGTCGATAGGCAGGGGCTATGGCTACACCTTC. This sequence encodes CAISESIGRGYGYTF.

The V call is TRBV5-1, the J call TRBJ1-2; 7 nucleotides match TRBD1. Germline CDR1 and CDR2: SGHRS and YFSETQ. The V gene end was trimmed by 4 bases and the J gene end by 4 bases; junction bases not matched to a gene: 1. This CDR3 region has 12 residues. CDR3 amino acids: CASSGDSYGYTF. The CDR3 DNA reads as TGCGCCAGCAGCGGGGACAGCTATGGCTACACCTTC. Full variable domain (rest looked up from reference TRBV5-1 and TRBJ1-2): KAGVTQTPRYLIKTRGQQVTLSCSPISGHRSVSWYQQTPGQGLQFLFEYFSETQRNKGNFPGRFSGRQFSNSRSEMNVSTLELGDSALYLCASSGDSYGYTFGSGTRLTVV.

The rearrangement links TRBV10-3 to TRBJ2-5, with 7 bases matching TRBD1. Germline CDR1 ENHRY, CDR2 SYGVKD. This CDR3 is built from 12 residues. The V segment lost 8 bases and the J segment 10 bases; nucleotides outside the gene matches: 10. The CDR3 is CAIGTGDLYQYF. For the CDR3, the DNA is TGTGCCATCGGAACAGGGGACCTTTACCAGTACTTC.

This chain uses TRBV23-1 with TRBJ2-3, with D perhaps TRBD2 (7 bases). TRBV23-1 is flagged as an ORF with uncertain function. V was shortened by 10 bases and J by 6 bases, with 14 bases between the two germline ends. CDR3 size: 12 residues. CDR3 sequence: CAIRGALDTQYF. CDR3 in DNA: TGCGCCATACGGGGGGCCTTGGATACGCAGTATTTT.

V usage is TRBV5-6 and J usage is TRBJ1-2; 7 positions agree with TRBD1. The length of the CDR3 is 15 residues. Losses at the gene ends were 5 bases for V and 4 bases for J; bases not matched to a gene: 11. Looked up from germline, CDR1 is SGHDT and CDR2 is YYEEEE. CDR3 amino acids: CASSYRDSVLYGYTF. As DNA, the CDR3 is TGTGCCAGCAGTTACCGGGACAGCGTACTCTATGGCTACACCTTC.

The chain carries TRBV20-1 and TRBJ1-3; D is uncertain. The CDR3 is 13 residues long. Per the germline V gene, CDR1 is DFQATT and CDR2 is SNEGSKA (reference sequence). V was pared by 3 bases and J by 4 bases, with 10 bases between. CDR3 DNA: TGCAGTGCTAGTTTCGGTGTAGGAAACACCATATATTTT. Translation: CSASFGVGNTIYF.

The CDR3: CASSLSLATNEKLFF. CDR3 DNA: TGTGCCAGCAGCCTCTCCCTAGCAACTAATGAAAAACTGTTTTTT. The chain uses TRBV13 and TRBJ1-4, with D unresolved. Germline assignment: CDR1 PRHDT and CDR2 FYEKMQ (reference sequence). V lost 5 bases to trimming and J lost 0 bases, with 10 bases between them. This CDR3 spans 15 amino acids.

This chain joins TRBV9 and TRBJ2-1, with TRBD2 matching 10 bases. After removal of 2 bases from V and 8 bases from J, the junction contained 10 bases not matched to a gene. From germline, CDR1 is SGDLS and CDR2 YYNGEE. The CDR3 contains 16 residues. In DNA form, the CDR3 reads TGTGCCAGCAGCGTTAGCGGGACTAGCGTTTGGGATGAGCAGTTCTTC. Residues: CASSVSGTSVWDEQFF. The whole variable domain, filled in from reference TRBV9 and TRBJ2-1, reads DSGVTQTPKHLITATGQRVTLRCSPRSGDLSVYWYQQSLDQGLQFLIQYYNGEERAKGNILERFSAQQFPDLHSELNLSSLELGDSALYFCASSVSGTSVWDEQFFGPGTRLTVL.

This chain joins TRBV6-5 and TRBJ1-2; D is ambiguous. V lost 6 bases, J lost 3 bases, and 14 bases lay in between. The CDR3 loop spans 14 amino acids. Germline V gene sequence: CDR1 MNHEY, CDR2 SVGAGI. For the CDR3, the DNA is TGTGCCAGCAGCCCAATCACGCGGCACTATGGCTACACCTTC. It specifies CASSPITRHYGYTF.

The V call is TRBV29-1, the J call TRBJ2-3; D not resolved. V was clipped by 3 bases and J by 4 bases, with 17 bases between them. This CDR3 region has 15 residues. The germline CDR1 and CDR2 sequences are SQVTM and ANQGSEA. The CDR3 DNA is TGCAGCGTTGAGACCATGGGCAGTAACGCAGATACGCAGTATTTT. As protein: CSVETMGSNADTQYF.

This chain uses TRBV19 with TRBJ2-4; the D gene could be TRBD1 or TRBD2 (5 bases each). This CDR3 has 14 residues. CDR1 and CDR2 from the germline V gene are LNHDA and SQIVND (reference sequence). V shed 3 bases and J shed 4 bases, with 10 bases lying between them. The CDR3 here is CASSIGGSKNIQYF. For the CDR3, the DNA is TGTGCCAGTAGTATTGGGGGATCTAAAAACATTCAGTACTTC.

V gene TRBV6-5 combines with J gene TRBJ2-5; unclear D gene. Germline assignment: CDR1 MNHEY and CDR2 SVGAGI. V was cut by 6 bases and J by 5 bases, with 10 bases left in between. CDR3 length: 12 amino acids. CDR3 in amino acids: CASRGTGETQYF. In nucleotides, the CDR3 is TGTGCCAGCAGAGGCACCGGGGAGACCCAGTACTTC.

The J gene is TRBJ1-1, the V gene TRBV4-2, with D maybe TRBD1 (5 bases). Trimming cost V 4 bases and J 7 bases, with 13 bases left between them. CDR3 length: 13 residues. Germline V gene data show CDR1 as LGHNA and CDR2 as YNFKEQ. CDR3 region: CASSLSRDGEAFF. CDR3 DNA sequence: TGTGCCAGCAGCCTCTCCCGGGACGGTGAAGCTTTCTTT.

With respect to this clone: Other nucleotide sequences in the sample specify the same CDR3. The chain combines TRBV5-1 with TRBJ2-1, with D unresolved. The V and J ends lost 2 bases and 5 bases respectively, with 2 bases between them. The length of the CDR3 is 11 residues. The germline V gene has CDR1 SGHRS and CDR2 YFSETQ. CDR3 DNA sequence: TGCGCCAGCAGCTTCGACAATGAGCAGTTCTTC. Protein: CASSFDNEQFF.

In regard to this clone: One end of the junction is discordant with germline, which a read error may explain. The chain is built from TRBV6-5 and TRBJ1-6; TRBD1 matches at 7 bases. Germline CDR1 MNHEY, CDR2 SVGAGI. CDR3 size: 14 residues. The CDR3 DNA reads TGTGTCAGCATAACCAGGGGGGGAGGCTCACCCCTCCACTTT. Protein: CVSITRGGGSPLHF.

This clone was counted once. This chain connects TRBV5-1 to TRBJ2-7, with 11 bases aligning to TRBD1. In germline, CDR1 is SGHRS, CDR2 YFSETQ. Losses at the gene ends were 3 bases for V and 7 bases for J; bases not matched to a gene: 6. CDR3 length equals 14 residues. The CDR3 spells CASSSGQGVGEQYF. The CDR3 DNA follows: TGCGCCAGCAGCTCGGGACAGGGGGTGGGAGAGCAGTACTTC. Full variable domain (outside the CDR3, taken from reference TRBV5-1 and TRBJ2-7): KAGVTQTPRYLIKTRGQQVTLSCSPISGHRSVSWYQQTPGQGLQFLFEYFSETQRNKGNFPGRFSGRQFSNSRSEMNVSTLELGDSALYLCASSSGQGVGEQYFGPGTRLTVT.

The chain joins TRBV25-1 to TRBJ1-2, with 10 positions matching TRBD1. The trim removed 6 bases at V and 4 bases at J, leaving 5 bases unmatched. CDR1 and CDR2 from the germline V gene are MGHDK and SYGVNS. CDR3 size: 14 residues. The CDR3 reads CASSDRGLSYGYTF. The CDR3 bases are TGTGCCAGCAGCGACAGGGGGCTTAGCTATGGCTACACCTTC.

The CDR3 spells CASSPLWTGGAEQYF. DNA of the CDR3: TGTGCCAGCAGTCCCCTTTGGACAGGGGGCGCCGAGCAGTACTTC. The chain links TRBV6-5 to TRBJ2-7; 11 nucleotides agree with TRBD1. The length of the CDR3 is 15 residues. The germline V gene has CDR1 MNHEY and CDR2 SVGAGI. The V and J ends lost 5 bases and 6 bases, in that order; junction bases with no gene match: 9.